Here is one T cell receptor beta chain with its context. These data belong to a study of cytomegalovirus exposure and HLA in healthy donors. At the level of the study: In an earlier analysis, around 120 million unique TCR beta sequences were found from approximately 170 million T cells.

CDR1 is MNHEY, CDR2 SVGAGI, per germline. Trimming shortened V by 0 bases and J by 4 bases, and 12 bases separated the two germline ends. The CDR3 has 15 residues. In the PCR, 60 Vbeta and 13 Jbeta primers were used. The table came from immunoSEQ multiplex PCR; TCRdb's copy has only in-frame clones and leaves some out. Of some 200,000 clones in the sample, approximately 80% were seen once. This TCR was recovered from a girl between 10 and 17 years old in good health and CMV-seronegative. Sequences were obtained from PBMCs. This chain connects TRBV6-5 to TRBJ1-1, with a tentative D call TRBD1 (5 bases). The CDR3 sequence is CASSYSTSGGTEAFF. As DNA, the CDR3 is TGTGCCAGCAGTTACTCGACCTCCGGGGGCACTGAAGCTTTCTTT.